The 25 T cell receptor beta chains given below trace back to one sample, sequenced in a study of Graves' ophthalmopathy and Graves' hyperthyroidism (dated by TCRdb to the late 2010s). The sequencer listed for this sample is Illumina HiSeq 2000. For repertoire sequencing, TCR beta CDR3 regions were amplified from RNA transcripts. HTBI primers and the Qiagen OneStep RT-PCR kit were used in a first-round RT-PCR, which was followed by a second-round multiplex PCR, size selection and purification. TCRdb reworked the public reads: Q25 trimming with fastp, MiXCR clone assembly, productive beta chains retained. Rows with one shared CDR3 protein collapse into an entry with the most common genes and DNA. The sample includes 150,000 to 200,000 distinct CDR3 sequences, with 39% observed a single time. The biggest ten clones account for around 9.3% of the sample. The sample was peripheral blood. All receptors come from a man aged 25 to 40 with Graves' ophthalmopathy. Donor details come from another sample of the same person, matched by shared clones.

This clonotype showed up many times. This chain connects TRBV28 to TRBJ1-2, with D possibly TRBD1 on 5 matching bases. The length of the CDR3 is 14 residues. V lost 4 bases and J 2 bases, leaving 11 bases between the germline ends. Looked up from germline, CDR1 is MDHEN and CDR2 is SYDVKM. In DNA, the CDR3 is TGTGCCAGCAGTTGGGGCAACGTGAACTATGGCTACACCTTC. Residues: CASSWGNVNYGYTF.

V and J are TRBV7-8 and TRBJ2-5; 11 positions agree with TRBD2. The CDR3 sequence is 15 residues long. The germline gives CDR1 SGHVS, CDR2 FQNEAQ. Losses at the gene ends were 5 bases for V and 4 bases for J; bases not matched to a gene: 6. The CDR3 sequence is CASSPTSGRAETQYF. CDR3 coding DNA: TGTGCCAGCAGCCCCACTAGCGGGAGAGCAGAGACCCAGTACTTC.

The CDR3 loop is CSVGRDRNTIYF. DNA of the CDR3: TGCAGCGTTGGACGGGACCGCAACACCATATATTTT. The V gene is TRBV29-1, the J gene TRBJ1-3, with D perhaps matching TRBD1 (5 bases). Germline V gene sequence: CDR1 SQVTM, CDR2 ANQGSEA. The CDR3 length is 12 residues. V lost 4 bases and J lost 7, with 11 bases in between. The full variable domain, in which reference TRBV29-1 and TRBJ1-3 provide the parts outside the CDR3, is SAVISQKPSRDICQRGTSLTIQCQVDSQVTMMFWYRQQPGQSLTLIATANQGSEATYESGFVIDKFPISRPNLTFSTLTVSNMSPEDSSIYLCSVGRDRNTIYFGEGSWLTVV.

The chain joins TRBV30 to TRBJ1-1; no clear D gene. The length of the CDR3 is 13 residues. In germline, CDR1 is GTSNPN, CDR2 SVGIG (reference sequence). V gave up 2 bases and J gave up 3 bases, with 10 bases separating them. For the CDR3, the DNA is TGTGCCTGGAGTTTCGCTCTCTACACTGAAGCTTTCTTT. Translation: CAWSFALYTEAFF. The full variable domain, in which reference TRBV30 and TRBJ1-1 provide the parts outside the CDR3, is SQTIHQWPATLVQPVGSPLSLECTVEGTSNPNLYWYRQAAGRGLQLLFYSVGIGQISSEVPQNLSASRPQDRQFILSSKKLLLSDSGFYLCAWSFALYTEAFFGQGTRLTVV.

This clonotype was detected many times. The chain combines TRBV12-3 or TRBV12-4 with TRBJ1-6; D not resolved. Deletions cut 8 bases from V and 4 bases from J, with 9 bases between. This CDR3 region has 13 residues. The CDR3 reads CASVDEYNSPLHF. The CDR3 coding sequence is TGTGCCAGCGTTGACGAATATAATTCACCCCTCCACTTT.

At least ten counts were recorded for this clonotype. The genes are TRBV12-3 or TRBV12-4 and TRBJ2-5; no firm D call. The CDR3 spans 14 residues. V shed 5 bases and J shed 0 bases, with 10 bases lying between them. The CDR3 protein is CASSALWDQETQYF. In DNA form, the CDR3 reads TGTGCCAGCAGTGCCCTCTGGGACCAAGAGACCCAGTACTTC.

This CDR3 reads CSADTLLGTYEQYF. The DNA for the CDR3 is TGCAGTGCCGACACCCTACTAGGGACCTACGAGCAGTACTTC. The rearrangement uses TRBV20-1 and TRBJ2-7, with a possible D match to TRBD2 (5 bases). Germline CDR1 is DFQATT and CDR2 is SNEGSKA (reference sequence). The CDR3 has 14 residues. The V gene lost 6 bases and the J gene lost 2 bases, with 17 bases spanning the gap.

This clonotype was detected ten times or more. CDR3 sequence (DNA): TGTGCCAGCAGTTCGAGACAGGACTTGACTAACTATGGCTACACCTTC. Residues: CASSSRQDLTNYGYTF. The chain carries TRBV12-3 or TRBV12-4 and TRBJ1-2; D might be TRBD1 (6 bases). The CDR3 loop spans 16 amino acids. Trimming removed 4 bases at V and 0 bases at J, with 15 bases between.

The sample holds many counts of this clonotype. The chain combines TRBV25-1 with TRBJ2-7; a possible D gene is TRBD1 (6 bases). Germline-derived CDR1 and CDR2 are MGHDK and SYGVNS. Trimming stripped 0 bases from V and 3 bases from J, with 15 bases between. The CDR3 spans 16 residues. CDR3 coding DNA: TGTGCCAGCAGTGAATATATCGCAGGGGCAAGCTACGAGCAGTACTTC. This translates into CASSEYIAGASYEQYF.

There are many counts of this clonotype. The rearrangement links TRBV7-2 to TRBJ2-5; D is unclear. This CDR3 spans 16 amino acids. CDR1 is SGHTA and CDR2 is FQGNSA in the germline V gene. V was shortened by 5 bases and J by 5 bases, with 21 bases between the two germline ends. The CDR3 DNA sequence: TGTGCCAGCAGCCCCCTATGGCGCGGAGTGGGGGAGACCCAGTACTTC. Translated: CASSPLWRGVGETQYF. The full variable domain, completed using reference TRBV7-2 and TRBJ2-5, is GAGVSQSPSNKVTEKGKDVELRCDPISGHTALYWYRQSLGQGLEFLIYFQGNSAPDKSGLPSDRFSAERTGGSVSTLTIQRTQQEDSAVYLCASSPLWRGVGETQYFGPGTRLLVL.

The J gene is TRBJ1-2, the V gene TRBV12-3 or TRBV12-4, with D possibly matching TRBD1 (6 bases). This CDR3 is built from 14 residues. The V gene lost 5 bases and the J gene lost 3 bases, with 13 bases spanning the gap. CDR3 in amino acids: CASSITTGDYGYTF. DNA for the CDR3: TGTGCCAGCAGTATAACGACAGGCGACTATGGCTACACCTTC.

The rearrangement joins TRBV28 to TRBJ2-7; 7 nucleotides align to TRBD2. After removal of 6 bases from V and 4 bases from J, the junction contained 12 bases not matched to a gene. Germline values: CDR1 MDHEN, CDR2 SYDVKM. This CDR3 has 15 residues. The CDR3 DNA reads TGTGCCAGCAGCCCCTGGACTAGTAAAGTTTACGAGCAGTACTTC. It is translated as CASSPWTSKVYEQYF.

This chain uses TRBV7-2 with TRBJ2-7; 7 bases line up with TRBD1. J lost 3 bases, V lost 4 bases, and 6 bases had no gene match. Germline V gene lookup returns CDR1 SGHTA and CDR2 FQGNSA. The CDR3 loop spans 14 amino acids. CDR3 nucleotide sequence: TGTGCCAGCAGCTCGACAGGGTCGAACTACGAGCAGTACTTC. This sequence encodes CASSSTGSNYEQYF.

V and J are TRBV7-8 and TRBJ1-5, with no clear D. CDR3 length: 14 residues. V lost 5 bases, J lost 3 bases, and 11 bases lay in between. The V gene's germline CDR1 is SGHVS and CDR2 FQNEAQ. Here the CDR3 reads CASSERPPNQPQHF. In nucleotides, the CDR3 is TGTGCCAGCAGCGAGCGGCCACCCAATCAGCCCCAGCATTTT.

At least ten counts were recorded for this clonotype. The rearrangement joins TRBV20-1 to TRBJ2-5; D gene ambiguous. Germline values: CDR1 DFQATT, CDR2 SNEGSKA (reference sequence). Trimming cost V 1 base and J 5 bases, with 8 bases left between them. CDR3 length: 12 amino acids. The CDR3 spells CSARGVRETQYF. Written as DNA, the CDR3 is TGCAGTGCTAGAGGGGTGAGGGAGACCCAGTACTTC.

The chain uses TRBV28 and TRBJ2-5; 7 bases fit TRBD2. Germline CDR1 reads MDHEN; CDR2 reads SYDVKM. CDR3 length equals 16 residues. V shed 8 bases, J shed 0 bases, and the junction held 12 bases outside the gene matches. CDR3 DNA: TGTGCCAGCGGATCTCACCCGGGAGGAAACCAAGAGACCCAGTACTTC. It translates to CASGSHPGGNQETQYF.

In this sample, this clonotype turned up many times. The chain couples TRBV18 to TRBJ1-2; 7 bases are a match to TRBD1. Per the germline V gene, CDR1 is KGHSH and CDR2 is LQKENI. This CDR3 spans 17 amino acids. V was pared by 2 bases and J by 4 bases, with 13 bases of the junction left unmatched. CDR3 residues: CASSPSDRRVRAYGYTF. The CDR3 DNA is TGTGCCAGCTCACCATCGGACAGGCGAGTTCGTGCCTATGGCTACACCTTC.

The table lists this clonotype with many counts. The J gene is TRBJ2-2, the V gene TRBV29-1, with TRBD2 matching 8 bases. The CDR3 length is 16 residues. The germline V gene encodes CDR1 SQVTM and CDR2 ANQGSEA. The junction had 16 bases not matched to a gene; V was cut back by 7 bases and J by 6 bases. The CDR3 loop is CSATNGRADRAGELFF. CDR3 nucleotide sequence: TGCAGCGCCACGAACGGGAGGGCCGATCGGGCCGGGGAGCTGTTTTTT.

There are many counts of this clonotype. The chain joins TRBV12-3 or TRBV12-4 to TRBJ2-7; D call uncertain. The CDR3 is made up of 15 amino acids. Deletions cut 0 bases from V and 3 bases from J, with 12 bases between. CDR3 amino acids: CASSLALERFYEQYF. The DNA for the CDR3 is TGTGCCAGCAGTTTAGCGCTGGAGAGATTCTACGAGCAGTACTTC.

V gene TRBV28 combines with J gene TRBJ2-7; 8 nucleotides match TRBD1. V trimming: 6 bases; J trimming: 6 bases; junction bases outside the gene matches: 13. CDR1 and CDR2 (germline): MDHEN, SYDVKM. The CDR3 runs 15 residues. The CDR3 DNA is TGTGCCAGCAGCCGATGGGACAGGACTCGAATCGAGCAGTACTTC. Translation gives CASSRWDRTRIEQYF.

This clonotype came up many times. V is TRBV6-5 and J is TRBJ2-5; 10 nucleotides match TRBD1. CDR1 is MNHEY, CDR2 SVGAGI, per germline. The V segment lost 6 bases and the J segment 2 bases; nucleotides outside the gene matches: 6. The CDR3 is 15 amino acids. This CDR3 reads CASSPWTGGQETQYF. The CDR3 DNA follows: TGTGCCAGCAGCCCCTGGACAGGGGGTCAAGAGACCCAGTACTTC.

This clonotype was picked up many times. J is TRBJ1-5 and V is TRBV19; 10 bases are a match to TRBD1. This CDR3 has 15 residues. The germline CDR1 and CDR2 sequences are LNHDA and SQIVND (reference sequence). V was clipped by 5 bases and J by 4 bases; unmatched bases: 5. For the CDR3, the DNA is TGTGCCAGTAGTGCCGGACAGGGGGAAAATCAGCCCCAGCATTTT. This sequence encodes CASSAGQGENQPQHF.

This clonotype has at least ten counts. The chain links TRBV7-8 to TRBJ2-4, with D possibly being TRBD2 (7 bases). V was clipped by 6 bases and J by 6 bases, with 18 bases between them. Germline CDR1 SGHVS, CDR2 FQNEAQ. This CDR3 is 15 amino acids long. The CDR3 sequence is CASRRLQGGGNIQYF. The CDR3 coding sequence is TGTGCCAGCAGGCGGCTCCAGGGAGGGGGAAACATTCAGTACTTC.

The sample holds many counts of this clonotype. The chain links TRBV6-1 to TRBJ2-7; D may match TRBD1 or TRBD2 (5 bases each). Germline loops: CDR1 MNHNS, CDR2 SASEGT. With 4 bases removed from V and 7 bases from J, the gap between germline ends came to 23 bases. The CDR3 is 16 residues long. DNA of the CDR3: TGTGCCAGCAGTGCCGGCCCGGGACGCCGTTTAGGTGAGCAGTACTTC. This sequence encodes CASSAGPGRRLGEQYF.

This clonotype occurred many times. The chain couples TRBV6-2 or TRBV6-3 to TRBJ2-7, with 8 bases lining up with TRBD1. The germline V gene encodes CDR1 MNHEY and CDR2 SVGEGT. V lost 6 bases, J lost 6 bases, and 10 bases stayed unmatched. The CDR3 is 14 residues long. CDR3 amino acids: CASREGQGFGEQYF. CDR3 DNA sequence: TGTGCCAGCAGGGAAGGACAGGGTTTCGGCGAGCAGTACTTC.